This T cell receptor (beta chain) derives from a study of response to subunit inactivated influenza vaccine. In TCRdb, the RT-PCR reads were re-called with MiXCR into one record per CDR3 protein. The sample gives 530,000 or so distinct CDR3 sequences, about 15% of which show up once; 11% is in the top ten. As regards this clonotype: Antigen specificity is unknown.

Study conclusions and caveats: T cells newly recruited by each seasonal influenza vaccination are few, the authors suggested.

Germline V CDR1 and CDR2: LGHDT, YNNKEL (reference sequence). V was trimmed by 1 base and J by 0 bases, leaving 4 bases between them. This CDR3 is 14 amino acids long. The genes are TRBV3-1 and TRBJ1-3; D call uncertain. The origin of this receptor is a man between 45 and 60 years old who received an inactivated influenza vaccine. Specimen: PBMCs from blood, collected about 12 days after vaccination. For the CDR3, the DNA is TGTGCCAGCAGCCAAGTCTTCTCTGGAAACACCATATATTTT. Encoded protein: CASSQVFSGNTIYF.